The 11 T cell receptor beta chains below come from one sample, sequenced in a study of cytomegalovirus exposure and HLA in healthy donors (dated by TCRdb to 2015 to 2018). The library was made by the immunoSEQ multiplex PCR assay. Entries here come from immuneACCESS through TCRdb and include only in-frame sequences with V and J called. Some clones fail to appear in such tables; in the studies checked, an unresolved V gene covers under half of the shortfall, and the cause of the remainder is unknown. The sample data list 65,000 or so clones, and about 94% of these were observed just once. The ten largest clones take up about 4.2% of the sample. The sequencing sample was made of PBMCs. Receptor source: a man younger than 35 in good health and CMV-seropositive.

The chain employs TRBV7-8 and TRBJ2-7; possibly TRBD1 for D (6 bases). Trimming left V 0 bases short and J 3 bases short, with 9 bases between. There are 14 residues in the CDR3. Germline assignment: CDR1 SGHVS and CDR2 FQNEAQ. CDR3: CASSLAGQYYEQYF. The CDR3, as DNA: TGTGCCAGCAGCTTAGCCGGACAGTACTACGAGCAGTACTTC.

The rearrangement links TRBV2 to TRBJ2-6, with 8 bases aligning to TRBD1. J lost 0 bases, V lost 4 bases, and 8 bases had no gene match. This CDR3 has 18 residues. CDR1 and CDR2 (germline): SNHLY, FYNNEI. DNA for the CDR3: TGTGCCAGCAGTGGGCGGACAGGGAGCCTCTCTGGGGCCAACGTCCTGACTTTC. This codes for CASSGRTGSLSGANVLTF.

The genes are TRBV4-3 and TRBJ2-1, with 7 bases identical to TRBD2. Germline assignment: CDR1 LGHNA and CDR2 YSLEER. The length of the CDR3 is 17 residues. V trimming: 0 bases; J trimming: 3 bases; junction bases outside the gene matches: 8. The chain's CDR3 is CASSQDMAGDLYNEQFF. CDR3 nucleotides: TGCGCCAGCAGCCAAGATATGGCGGGAGATCTCTACAATGAGCAGTTCTTC.

This clone has a single count. The chain has TRBV4-1 and TRBJ2-6; D is ambiguous. This CDR3 is 18 amino acids long. Looked up from germline, CDR1 is MGHRA and CDR2 is YSYEKL. Trimming removed 3 bases from V and 0 bases from J, with 15 bases in between. As DNA, the CDR3 is TGCGCCAGCAGCCATGTGACACACAAAGGCTCTGGGGCCAACGTCCTGACTTTC. Its translation is CASSHVTHKGSGANVLTF.

The chain links TRBV28 to TRBJ1-2; 8 bases line up with TRBD1. CDR3 size: 14 residues. J lost 2 bases, V lost 4 bases, and 3 bases had no gene match. Germline values: CDR1 MDHEN, CDR2 SYDVKM. In DNA, the CDR3 is TGTGCCAGCAGTTCCCGACAGGGGAACTATGGCTACACCTTC. It yields the protein CASSSRQGNYGYTF.

The chain combines TRBV7-2 with TRBJ2-1, with D possibly being TRBD1 (6 bases). CDR3 length: 13 residues. Germline V gene lookup returns CDR1 SGHTA and CDR2 FQGNSA. V was trimmed by 4 bases and J by 7 bases, leaving 11 bases between them. CDR3 region: CASSSSGQNEQFF. In DNA form, the CDR3 reads TGTGCCAGCAGCTCGTCGGGACAAAATGAGCAGTTCTTC. Supplemented by reference TRBV7-2 and TRBJ2-1, the full variable domain reads GAGVSQSPSNKVTEKGKDVELRCDPISGHTALYWYRQSLGQGLEFLIYFQGNSAPDKSGLPSDRFSAERTGGSVSTLTIQRTQQEDSAVYLCASSSSGQNEQFFGPGTRLTVL.

This rearrangement joins TRBV27 to TRBJ2-2, with unresolved D. The V and J ends lost 2 bases and 8 bases respectively, with 6 bases between them. The CDR3 is made up of 12 amino acids. Germline CDR1 is MNHEY and CDR2 is SMNVEV (reference sequence). Here the CDR3 reads CASSLVPGELFF. The CDR3 nucleotides read TGTGCCAGCAGTTTAGTCCCGGGGGAGCTGTTTTTT.

The chain carries TRBV28 and TRBJ2-7; TRBD1 matches at 9 bases. The CDR3 totals 16 residues. The trim removed 8 bases at V and 3 bases at J, leaving 14 bases unmatched. The V gene's germline CDR1 is MDHEN and CDR2 SYDVKM. CDR3 coding DNA: TGTGCCAGCTTCCCCGGCCGGGGACAGGGCCACTACGAGCAGTACTTC. This translates into CASFPGRGQGHYEQYF.

V usage is TRBV29-1 and J usage is TRBJ1-2; D call uncertain. V lost 6 bases and J 8 bases, leaving 13 bases between the germline ends. Germline V gives CDR1 SQVTM, CDR2 ANQGSEA. This CDR3 region has 11 residues. CDR3 coding DNA: TGCAGCGTCTGGACGGCGGGGGGCTACACCTTC. Its protein product is CSVWTAGGYTF.

CDR3 protein: CASFTGTSGSKTSYEQYF. The CDR3 bases are TGCGCCAGCTTCACTGGGACTAGCGGGAGTAAAACGTCCTACGAGCAGTACTTC. J is TRBJ2-7 and V is TRBV4-3; 14 positions agree with TRBD2. This CDR3 has 18 amino acids. V lost 8 bases, J lost 1 base, and 13 bases stayed unmatched. The germline gives CDR1 LGHNA, CDR2 YSLEER.

The rearrangement links TRBV28 to TRBJ2-7, with TRBD2 as a possible D gene (7 bases). This CDR3 has 15 residues. CDR1 and CDR2 from the germline V gene are MDHEN and SYDVKM. V was trimmed by 3 bases and J by 5 bases, leaving 17 bases between them. The CDR3 DNA is TGTGCCAGCAGTTTGATTGGGGGGGCGCGTCACGAGCAGTACTTC. The encoded protein is CASSLIGGARHEQYF.